The sequence of this T cell receptor (beta chain) was determined in a study of radiotherapy plus CTLA-4 blockade in lung cancer. Overall study: Of the patients, about 20% showed objective responses and roughly 31% attained disease control.

In the case of this clone: Its antigen is still unknown.

Points from the study as a whole: Expansion in blood of tumor-derived TCR clones was seen after radiotherapy plus ipilimumab.

Clones were sequenced by immunoSEQ multiplex PCR, and TCRdb holds only the in-frame ones, with some missing. Altogether more than 90,000 clones are present, approximately 82% being singletons, with the ten largest covering about 25%. The CDR3 is 17 residues long. The germline gives CDR1 LNHDA, CDR2 SQIVND (reference sequence). The J segment lost 4 bases and the V segment lost 6 bases, leaving 11 bases of the junction unmatched. Material: peripheral blood, obtained from a patient treated with radiotherapy plus ipilimumab. This TCR derives from a human donor with non-small cell lung cancer that progressed on radiotherapy plus ipilimumab. The V gene is TRBV19, the J gene TRBJ2-1; 11 bases are shared with TRBD2. The CDR3 loop reads CASSSPGGLAAYNEQFF. The DNA for the CDR3 is TGTGCCAGTAGCTCCCCTGGGGGACTAGCGGCGTACAATGAGCAGTTCTTC.